Listed here are 32 T cell receptor beta chains from one sample, sequenced in a study of blood T cell repertoires in COVID-19. Sequencing was performed with immunoSEQ multiplex PCR; in TCRdb, only in-frame clones are kept and a portion is missing. The table records some 310,000 clones, roughly 88% of them present only once. Sequencing was carried out using peripheral blood. Source of these receptors: a woman under 40 with COVID-19, enrolled during active disease.

This sequence joins TRBV28 and TRBJ1-1; 12 bases map to TRBD1. The CDR3 loop spans 19 amino acids. Germline trimming cut 1 base from V and 7 bases from J; bases unmatched to any gene: 16. Germline loops: CDR1 MDHEN, CDR2 SYDVKM. The CDR3 spells CASSLSTGTGGDGKGEAFF. CDR3 bases: TGTGCCAGCAGTTTATCGACTGGGACAGGGGGCGATGGTAAGGGTGAAGCTTTCTTT.

CDR3 sequence: CASSTFGQGGGYTF. CDR3 nucleotide sequence: TGTGCCAGCAGCACTTTTGGACAGGGAGGGGGCTACACCTTC. V usage is TRBV3-1 (or the pseudogene TRBV3-2) and J usage is TRBJ1-2, with 8 bases lining up with TRBD1. The V gene's germline CDR1 is LGHDT and CDR2 YNNKEL (reference sequence). This CDR3 contains 14 residues. The V and J ends lost 5 bases and 8 bases, in that order; junction bases with no gene match: 10.

CDR3 in amino acids: CASSPGELDTQYF. The CDR3, as DNA: TGTGCCAGCAGTCCCGGAGAATTAGATACGCAGTATTTT. V is TRBV12-3 or TRBV12-4 and J is TRBJ2-3; D ambiguous. V was clipped by 5 bases and J by 5 bases, with 11 bases between them. This CDR3 spans 13 amino acids.

The V gene is TRBV19, the J gene TRBJ1-5; the match to TRBD1 covers 7 bases. Germline V gene sequence: CDR1 LNHDA, CDR2 SQIVND (reference sequence). The CDR3 is made up of 15 amino acids. Unmatched junction bases numbered 9, after V lost 6 bases and J lost 4 bases. The CDR3 DNA follows: TGTGCCAGTAGGAACCCTCGGACAGGAAATCAGCCCCAGCATTTT. This codes for CASRNPRTGNQPQHF.

This clone was counted only a few times. The chain couples TRBV11-2 to TRBJ1-6; no clear D. The CDR3 runs 14 residues. With 1 base removed from V and 9 bases from J, the gap between germline ends came to 10 bases. CDR1 and CDR2 (germline): SGHAT, FQNNGV. The CDR3 region is CASSLGGYVSPLHF. The CDR3 DNA is TGTGCCAGCAGCTTAGGAGGGTATGTTTCACCCCTCCACTTT.

This chain uses TRBV5-4 with TRBJ1-1; 8 bases agree with TRBD1. The CDR3 length is 15 residues. Germline CDR1 SGHNT, CDR2 YYREEE (reference sequence). Losses at the gene ends were 3 bases for V and 4 bases for J; bases not matched to a gene: 8. The DNA of the CDR3 is TGTGCCAGCAGCTCCGCGACAGGGGTGAGCACTGAAGCTTTCTTT. As protein: CASSSATGVSTEAFF.

The chain recombines TRBV6-5 with TRBJ1-1; possible D gene TRBD1, 5 bases. CDR1 and CDR2 (germline): MNHEY, SVGAGI. The CDR3 totals 12 residues. Deletions cut 8 bases from V and 7 bases from J, with 14 bases between. The CDR3 protein is CASLEGGVEAFF. The CDR3 region has the DNA TGTGCCAGCCTAGAGGGAGGGGTTGAAGCTTTCTTT.

The chain is built from TRBV19 and TRBJ1-2; TRBD1 matches 10 bases. The CDR3 runs 16 residues. Per the germline V gene, CDR1 is LNHDA and CDR2 is SQIVND (reference sequence). J gave up 4 bases and V 2 bases, and 7 bases lay outside the gene matches. The CDR3 DNA sequence: TGTGCCAGTAGTATAAGCCGGGGGACAGGGGTCTATGGCTACACCTTC. Protein product: CASSISRGTGVYGYTF.

This chain connects TRBV27 to TRBJ2-6; 8 bases fit TRBD1. This CDR3 is 17 amino acids long. V shed 1 base, J shed 2 bases, and the junction held 4 bases outside the gene matches. CDR1 MNHEY and CDR2 SMNVEV come from the germline V gene (reference sequence). In nucleotides, the CDR3 is TGTGCCAGCAGTTTATTCGCGGGACAGGCTGGGGCCAACGTCCTGACTTTC. It translates to CASSLFAGQAGANVLTF.

In its sample, this clone was seen a few times. The chain couples TRBV5-1 to TRBJ2-1, with 8 bases aligning to TRBD2. The germline V gene has CDR1 SGHRS and CDR2 YFSETQ. This CDR3 is 14 amino acids long. V shed 4 bases, J shed 7 bases, and the junction held 7 bases outside the gene matches. The DNA for the CDR3 is TGCGCCAGCAGCGGGCGGGAGGAGGGGAATGAGCAGTTCTTC. Residues: CASSGREEGNEQFF.

The chain is built from TRBV19 and TRBJ1-1; 8 nucleotides agree with TRBD1. From germline, CDR1 is LNHDA and CDR2 SQIVND (reference sequence). The CDR3 is 16 amino acids. V lost 0 bases and J lost 1; bases outside the gene matches: 4. The CDR3 region is CASSIERTGWNTEAFF. CDR3 DNA: TGTGCCAGTAGTATAGAACGGACAGGGTGGAACACTGAAGCTTTCTTT.

The chain links TRBV14 to TRBJ1-1; D gene unclear. Trimming pared 0 bases from V and 5 bases from J, leaving 10 bases between. From germline, CDR1 is SGHDN and CDR2 FVKESK. The CDR3 spans 14 residues. DNA of the CDR3: TGTGCCAGCAGCCAAGATAGATTTTCGACTGAAGCTTTCTTT. Its translation: CASSQDRFSTEAFF.

This clone was recorded only once. The rearrangement links TRBV2 to TRBJ2-3; D might be TRBD1 (6 bases). Per the germline V gene, CDR1 is SNHLY and CDR2 is FYNNEI. This CDR3 region has 15 residues. V was shortened by 7 bases and J by 1 base, with 15 bases between the two germline ends. The CDR3 loop is CASKRDIGGTDTQYF. The CDR3 region has the DNA TGTGCCAGCAAACGGGACATCGGCGGCACAGATACGCAGTATTTT.

The V gene is TRBV29-1, the J gene TRBJ2-2; weak D call: TRBD1 (6 bases). Germline CDR1 is SQVTM and CDR2 is ANQGSEA. V lost 3 bases, J lost 5 bases, and 7 bases lay in between. The CDR3 has 12 residues. The DNA for the CDR3 is TGCAGCGTTGACAGGGGAACCGGGGAGCTGTTTTTT. This translates into CSVDRGTGELFF.

This clone was counted a single time. Other DNA sequences in the same sample also yield this CDR3. V is TRBV19 and J is TRBJ1-1; D unclear. Trimming took 1 base from V and 1 from J, leaving 7 bases between them. Germline V gene sequence: CDR1 LNHDA, CDR2 SQIVND (reference sequence). The CDR3 consists of 14 residues. DNA for the CDR3: TGTGCCAGTAGTATAGGGCAGGAGAACACTGAAGCTTTCTTT. Its translation: CASSIGQENTEAFF.

The CDR3 here is CASSRQPYQPQHF. The CDR3 bases are TGTGCCAGCAGCCGACAGCCATATCAGCCCCAGCATTTT. The chain employs TRBV12-3 or TRBV12-4 and TRBJ1-5; D is possibly TRBD1 (5 bases). V lost 6 bases to trimming and J lost 5 bases, with 11 bases between them. The CDR3 has 13 residues.

This clone occurred a few times. This sequence joins TRBV6-5 and TRBJ1-2, with 9 positions matching TRBD1. Germline trimming cut 10 bases from V and 0 bases from J; bases unmatched to any gene: 6. The V gene's germline CDR1 is MNHEY and CDR2 SVGAGI. The CDR3 extends over 14 amino acids. The CDR3 coding sequence is TGTGCCATCCTTGGGGACAGGGCTAACTATGGCTACACCTTC. Protein product: CAILGDRANYGYTF.

In its sample, this clone was seen once. The chain carries TRBV19 and TRBJ1-3; D is perhaps TRBD1 (5 bases). V lost 4 bases, J lost 7 bases, and 11 bases lay in between. The CDR3 length is 13 residues. Germline values: CDR1 LNHDA, CDR2 SQIVND (reference sequence). CDR3 region: CASSRGDWNTIYF. Here the CDR3 DNA reads TGTGCCAGTAGTAGAGGGGACTGGAACACCATATATTTT.

The DNA of the CDR3 is TGTGCCAGTGCCCTAACCGGGACAAACTACGGGGAGCTGTTTTTT. Translated: CASALTGTNYGELFF. The chain is built from TRBV19 and TRBJ2-2; tentative D call: TRBD1 (6 bases). V lost 8 bases and J lost 7, with 20 bases in between. CDR1 LNHDA and CDR2 SQIVND come from the germline V gene (reference sequence). The CDR3 runs 15 residues.

The chain combines TRBV6-5 with TRBJ2-7; possible D gene TRBD2, 6 bases. From germline, CDR1 is MNHEY and CDR2 SVGAGI. The CDR3 covers 13 residues. Trimming took 7 bases from V and 3 from J, leaving 13 bases between them. Here the CDR3 reads CASTSGQNYEQYF. The CDR3 nucleotides are TGTGCCAGCACAAGCGGGCAGAACTACGAGCAGTACTTC.

The gene calls are TRBV24-1 and TRBJ2-1; 8 bases line up with TRBD2. This CDR3 contains 18 residues. V gave up 3 bases and J gave up 8 bases; unmatched junction bases: 17. CDR1 is KGHDR, CDR2 SFDVKD, per germline. In nucleotides, the CDR3 is TGTGCCACCAGTGATACATTCCTCGGGGTAGCGGGAATGGATGAGCAGTTCTTC. Translation gives CATSDTFLGVAGMDEQFF.

J is TRBJ1-1 and V is TRBV10-3; 7 positions agree with TRBD1. With V trimmed by 6 bases and J by 3 bases, 4 bases remained unmatched. CDR3 length: 13 amino acids. Germline V gene sequence: CDR1 ENHRY, CDR2 SYGVKD. CDR3 sequence (DNA): TGTGCCATCAGACAGGGGCTGGACACTGAAGCTTTCTTT. Translating gives CAIRQGLDTEAFF.

The chain is built from TRBV12-5 and TRBJ1-2; 7 positions agree with TRBD1. This CDR3 contains 22 residues. The germline V gene encodes CDR1 LGHNT and CDR2 FRNRAP. The V segment lost 6 bases and the J segment 11 bases; nucleotides outside the gene matches: 39. The CDR3 region has the DNA TGTGCTAGTGGCGACCTTTCCTCCGTTGGGCCTGACAGGGCCCTACTCCTATGGCTATACACCTTC. It specifies CASGDLSSVGPDRALLLWLYTF.

This rearrangement joins TRBV18 to TRBJ1-5, with 7 bases lining up with TRBD1. This CDR3 region has 15 residues. The J segment lost 4 bases and the V segment lost 2 bases, leaving 5 bases of the junction unmatched. Germline V lookup: CDR1 KGHSH, CDR2 LQKENI. The CDR3 protein is CASSPSGGRNQPQHF. CDR3 sequence (DNA): TGTGCCAGCTCACCATCAGGGGGTCGGAATCAGCCCCAGCATTTT.

The chain is built from TRBV2 and TRBJ2-1, with D possibly being TRBD2 (6 bases). Germline CDR1 reads SNHLY; CDR2 reads FYNNEI. The germline V and J ends were trimmed by 6 bases and 1 base, with 13 bases remaining between them. The CDR3 consists of 15 residues. Here the CDR3 reads CASREGLWSYNEQFF. CDR3 coding DNA: TGTGCCAGCAGGGAGGGACTCTGGTCCTACAATGAGCAGTTCTTC.

The genes are TRBV5-1 and TRBJ1-5; 7 bases are shared with TRBD1. Germline CDR1 is SGHRS and CDR2 is YFSETQ. The CDR3 is 15 amino acids. V dropped 5 bases and J dropped 4; count of bases not matched to a gene: 9. CDR3 coding DNA: TGCGCCAGCAGGAGGGAGCCAGGGGGGAATCAGCCCCAGCATTTT. This gives the protein CASRREPGGNQPQHF.

The genes are TRBV6-2 or TRBV6-3 and TRBJ2-3; the match to TRBD2 covers 11 bases. CDR3 length equals 19 residues. The trim removed 6 bases at V and 6 bases at J, leaving 20 bases unmatched. From germline, CDR1 is MNHEY and CDR2 SVGEGT. This CDR3 reads CASSLFSPGLAAPWDTQYF. As DNA, the CDR3 is TGTGCCAGCAGCTTATTTTCCCCGGGACTAGCGGCCCCCTGGGATACGCAGTATTTT.

V usage is TRBV6-5 and J usage is TRBJ2-1; D possibly corresponds to TRBD2 (6 bases). The germline V gene has CDR1 MNHEY and CDR2 SVGAGI. The V end lost 5 bases, the J end lost 6 bases, and 11 bases lay between the germline ends. The CDR3 loop spans 13 amino acids. This CDR3 is CASSRGAFNEQFF. Written as DNA, the CDR3 is TGTGCCAGCAGTCGCGGGGCCTTCAATGAGCAGTTCTTC.

The chain carries TRBV16 and TRBJ1-5, with 9 positions matching TRBD1. CDR1 and CDR2 from the germline V gene are KGHSY and FQNENV. V lost 1 base to trimming and J lost 1 base; unmatched junction nucleotides: 5. The CDR3 loop spans 17 amino acids. CDR3 residues: CASSQLPQGASNQPQHF. The CDR3 DNA follows: TGTGCCAGCAGCCAATTACCACAGGGGGCCAGCAATCAGCCCCAGCATTTT.

Written as DNA, the CDR3 is TGTGCCAGCAGCTTAGTTAGTGGGAGCCGTGAGCAGTTCTTC. Amino acid sequence: CASSLVSGSREQFF. The V call is TRBV11-2, the J call TRBJ2-1; TRBD2 might be the D (5 bases). V lost 1 base to trimming and J lost 9 bases, with 13 bases between them. There are 14 residues in the CDR3. CDR1 and CDR2 from the germline V gene are SGHAT and FQNNGV. Combining the CDR3 with reference TRBV11-2 and TRBJ2-1 gives the whole variable domain EAGVAQSPRYKIIEKRQSVAFWCNPISGHATLYWYQQILGQGPKLLIQFQNNGVVDDSQLPKDRFSAERLKGVDSTLKIQPAKLEDSAVYLCASSLVSGSREQFFGPGTRLTVL.

This clone was recorded a few times. The chain joins TRBV19 to TRBJ2-7, with 8 nucleotides matching TRBD2. Unmatched junction bases numbered 5, after V lost 2 bases and J lost 2 bases. Germline V gene sequence: CDR1 LNHDA, CDR2 SQIVND (reference sequence). The CDR3 has 15 amino acids. The CDR3 nucleotides are TGTGCCAGTAGTATAATCGCGGGAGGAACCTACGAGCAGTACTTC. This translates into CASSIIAGGTYEQYF.

This clone was detected only a few times. This sequence joins TRBV20-1 and TRBJ1-2, with D perhaps matching TRBD1 (6 bases). Germline CDR1 DFQATT, CDR2 SNEGSKA (reference sequence). V lost 3 bases and J lost 7, with 18 bases in between. The CDR3 runs to 14 residues. DNA of the CDR3: TGCAGTGCTAGTTTGACAGGCGGGGGGCTTGGCTACACCTTC. Translated: CSASLTGGGLGYTF.